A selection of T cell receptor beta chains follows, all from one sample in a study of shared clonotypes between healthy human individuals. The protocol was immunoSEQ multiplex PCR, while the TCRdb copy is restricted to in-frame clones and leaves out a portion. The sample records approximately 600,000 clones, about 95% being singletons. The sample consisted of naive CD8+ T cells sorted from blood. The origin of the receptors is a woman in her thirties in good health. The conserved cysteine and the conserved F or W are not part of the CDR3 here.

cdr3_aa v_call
ATSRDQPGRSSNQPQH TRBV15
ASSGYSNQPQH TRBV6-5
ASSPSESYNEQF TRBV18
ASSTDNTIY TRBV18
ASSPGLAGPYEQY TRBV19
ASSYVRAAGELF TRBV27
ASSPGLAGINEQF TRBV7-8
ASSQEGRETYEQY TRBV4-2
ASSLASVYEQY TRBV5-4
ASSQEAQFSHEQY TRBV4-2
ASSSDTYSYYGYT TRBV7-8
ASSTRTGNEKLF TRBV25-1
ASSLGGSTYEQY TRBV27
ASSFPGSEAF TRBV27